This TCR beta chain was recorded in a study of CD8 T cells in Susac syndrome. Study findings and constraints: The study acknowledged a relatively small number of individuals in its TCR sequencing and HLA analysis.

The germline gives CDR1 SEHNR, CDR2 FQNEAQ (reference sequence). This CDR3 is 12 amino acids long. V lost 5 bases to trimming and J lost 8 bases; unmatched junction nucleotides: 5. Sequencing of TCR beta was performed on blood CD8+ and CD4+ T cells. Negative isolation was used for CD8+ and CD4+ T cells, and FACS enrichment was applied to TEMRA cells. About 0.5 to 1 ug RNA was reverse transcribed with random hexamers. By means of immunoSEQ multiplex PCR, TCR beta CDR3 spanning 54 Vbeta and 13 Jbeta underwent amplification. TCRdb re-called the immunoSEQ multiplex PCR reads through MiXCR, storing one row per CDR3 protein. Among 400,000 or so distinct CDR3 sequences listed, around 83% were seen once. Note on this clonotype: Antigen unknown.

The receptor was derived from a human donor with multiple sclerosis. The sequenced material came from CD8+ T cells from PBMCs. The J gene is TRBJ1-2, the V gene TRBV7-9; TRBD1 matches 7 bases. CDR3 loop: CASSEGAGGYTF. The DNA for the CDR3 is TGTGCCAGCAGCGAGGGGGCGGGCGGCTACACCTTC.